The 30 T cell receptor beta chains below all came from one sample that was sequenced in a study of identifying expanded T cells in peripheral blood (dated by TCRdb to about 2019). Libraries were prepared through the immunoSEQ multiplex PCR assay. Entries here come from immuneACCESS through TCRdb and include only in-frame sequences with V and J called. Some clones fail to appear in such tables; in the studies checked, an unresolved V gene covers under half of the shortfall, and the cause of the remainder is unknown. The sample includes some 77,000 clones, with 88% observed a single time. Together, the top ten hold roughly 19% of the sample. Sequencing input: blood. These receptors all come from a person aged 18-70 years in good health.

This clone was recorded only once. This chain joins TRBV25-1 and TRBJ1-4, with D maybe TRBD1 (6 bases). CDR3 length equals 13 residues. CDR1 and CDR2 from the germline V gene are MGHDK and SYGVNS. Trimming took off 3 bases at V and 5 bases at J, with 7 bases between the two ends. This CDR3 reads CASSDRGNEKLFF. DNA for the CDR3: TGTGCCAGCAGTGACAGGGGAAATGAAAAACTGTTTTTT.

V usage is TRBV29-1 and J usage is TRBJ2-1; no firm D call. CDR1 and CDR2 from the germline V gene are SQVTM and ANQGSEA. This CDR3 region has 12 residues. V lost 7 bases to trimming and J lost 5 bases, with 12 bases between them. Written as DNA, the CDR3 is TGCAGCGCTGGGTCAGGAAACAATGAGCAGTTCTTC. Translation gives CSAGSGNNEQFF.

The V call is TRBV4-1, the J call TRBJ2-7; D uncertain. This CDR3 is built from 14 residues. Looked up from germline, CDR1 is MGHRA and CDR2 is YSYEKL. The ends were cut back, 1 base at V and 2 bases at J, with 9 bases in the middle. CDR3 in amino acids: CASSQGRGPYEQYF. The CDR3 region has the DNA TGCGCCAGCAGCCAAGGACGCGGACCCTACGAGCAGTACTTC.

This clone is a singleton in its sample. The chain joins TRBV7-2 to TRBJ1-2, with 7 bases aligning to TRBD1. The CDR3 sequence is 14 residues long. Germline lookup yields CDR1 SGHTA and CDR2 FQGNSA. V was clipped by 0 bases and J by 7 bases; unmatched bases: 5. The CDR3 reads CASSLAGGVGGYTF. The CDR3 DNA reads TGTGCCAGCAGCTTAGCAGGGGGCGTCGGTGGCTACACCTTC.

The V and J genes are TRBV6-5 and TRBJ1-5; D not certain. V lost 7 bases and J 0 bases, leaving 13 bases between the germline ends. Per germline, CDR1 MNHEY and CDR2 SVGAGI. The CDR3 length is 15 residues. The CDR3 sequence: CASKTAPYSNQPQHF. The CDR3 bases are TGTGCCAGCAAGACGGCTCCTTATAGCAATCAGCCCCAGCATTTT.

The chain recombines TRBV18 with TRBJ2-3, with no clear D. The CDR3 is 14 amino acids. The germline gives CDR1 KGHSH, CDR2 LQKENI. V was shortened by 3 bases and J by 0 bases, with 7 bases between the two germline ends. This CDR3 is CASSPFTSTDTQYF. The CDR3 DNA is TGTGCCAGCTCACCGTTCACGAGCACAGATACGCAGTATTTT.

The genes are TRBV4-3 and TRBJ1-1; D is uncertain. Trimming removed 0 bases from V and 5 bases from J, with 13 bases in between. The CDR3 spans 15 residues. The germline gives CDR1 LGHNA, CDR2 YSLEER. CDR3 region: CASSQDTRVKTEAFF. The DNA of the CDR3 is TGCGCCAGCAGCCAAGATACCCGGGTTAAGACTGAAGCTTTCTTT.

The chain uses TRBV5-1 and TRBJ1-5, with a tentative D call TRBD1 (6 bases). Germline CDR1 and CDR2: SGHRS and YFSETQ. Trimming cost V 1 base and J 3 bases, with 8 bases left between them. CDR3 length: 14 residues. The DNA for the CDR3 is TGCGCCAGCAGCTTGACAGGGACCAATCAGCCCCAGCATTTT. It translates to CASSLTGTNQPQHF.

The chain employs TRBV5-1 and TRBJ2-5; 15 nucleotides align to TRBD2. There are 16 residues in the CDR3. V shed 4 bases and J 2 bases; nucleotides not matched to a gene: 3. The germline gives CDR1 SGHRS, CDR2 YFSETQ. CDR3 loop: CASSLGTSGGQETQYF. CDR3 sequence (DNA): TGCGCCAGCAGCCTCGGGACTAGCGGGGGGCAAGAGACCCAGTACTTC.

This clone was observed a single time. The V call is TRBV19, the J call TRBJ1-6; perhaps TRBD1 as D (5 bases). Germline V gene lookup returns CDR1 LNHDA and CDR2 SQIVND (reference sequence). The V gene lost 7 bases and the J gene lost 8 bases, with 12 bases spanning the gap. The CDR3 has 13 residues. This chain's CDR3 is CASNRGADSPLHF. CDR3 nucleotide sequence: TGTGCCAGTAACAGAGGGGCTGATTCACCCCTCCACTTT.

CDR3 region: CASSLKSGEETQYF. The DNA for the CDR3 is TGTGCCAGCAGCTTGAAAAGCGGGGAAGAGACCCAGTACTTC. The chain uses TRBV5-4 and TRBJ2-5; 7 bases line up with TRBD2. The ends lost 1 base at V and 3 bases at J; junction bases unmatched: 3. The CDR3 loop spans 14 amino acids. The germline V gene has CDR1 SGHNT and CDR2 YYREEE (reference sequence). Full variable domain (rest looked up from reference TRBV5-4 and TRBJ2-5): ETGVTQSPTHLIKTRGQQVTLRCSSQSGHNTVSWYQQALGQGPQFIFQYYREEENGRGNFPPRFSGLQFPNYSSELNVNALELDDSALYLCASSLKSGEETQYFGPGTRLLVL.

The gene calls are TRBV15 and TRBJ1-4; D uncertain. Germline V gives CDR1 LNHNV, CDR2 YYDKDF (reference sequence). The ends were cut back, 2 bases at V and 8 bases at J, with 12 bases in the middle. This CDR3 has 14 amino acids. CDR3 amino acids: CATSRSAGREKLFF. The CDR3 DNA follows: TGTGCCACCAGCAGATCGGCGGGGAGGGAAAAACTGTTTTTT.

The chain recombines TRBV28 with TRBJ1-2; D not certain. This CDR3 comprises 13 residues. Per germline, CDR1 MDHEN and CDR2 SYDVKM. The V end was cut by 4 bases, the J end by 7 bases, with 13 bases between. DNA of the CDR3: TGTGCCAGCAGTTGGAGAGCGGCCGGTGGCTACACCTTC. As protein: CASSWRAAGGYTF.

This clone was picked up a small number of times. The CDR3 is CSVVPQRAGNTIYF. The CDR3 bases are TGCAGCGTCGTCCCTCAAAGGGCTGGAAACACCATATATTTT. V gene TRBV29-1 combines with J gene TRBJ1-3; D call uncertain. Germline-derived CDR1 and CDR2 are SQVTM and ANQGSEA. This CDR3 comprises 14 residues. Trimming pared 6 bases from V and 2 bases from J, leaving 14 bases between.

The chain has TRBV7-9 and TRBJ2-1, with 8 positions matching TRBD2. The V and J ends lost 3 bases and 9 bases, in that order; junction bases with no gene match: 7. The CDR3 contains 14 residues. Germline lookup yields CDR1 SEHNR and CDR2 FQNEAQ (reference sequence). CDR3 sequence reads: CASSFLAGGGEQFF. In DNA form, the CDR3 reads TGTGCCAGCAGCTTCCTCGCGGGGGGTGGTGAGCAGTTCTTC.

The chain recombines TRBV5-4 with TRBJ2-3; 13 nucleotides line up with TRBD2. The junction had 9 bases not matched to a gene; V was cut back by 2 bases and J by 3 bases. CDR3 length: 18 residues. The V gene's germline CDR1 is SGHNT and CDR2 YYREEE (reference sequence). CDR3 bases: TGTGCCAGCAGCTTAGGACTAGCGGGGGTCTACGGGACAGATACGCAGTATTTT. Protein sequence: CASSLGLAGVYGTDTQYF. Filled out from reference TRBV5-4 and TRBJ2-3, the complete variable domain reads ETGVTQSPTHLIKTRGQQVTLRCSSQSGHNTVSWYQQALGQGPQFIFQYYREEENGRGNFPPRFSGLQFPNYSSELNVNALELDDSALYLCASSLGLAGVYGTDTQYFGPGTRLTVL.

CDR3: CASSLGATGYTF. The CDR3 DNA follows: TGTGCCAGCAGCTTAGGAGCCACGGGCTACACCTTC. This chain links TRBV7-2 with TRBJ1-2; no definite D call. The ends were cut back, 1 base at V and 8 bases at J, with 8 bases in the middle. The CDR3 loop spans 12 amino acids. Germline CDR1 SGHTA, CDR2 FQGNSA.

The CDR3, as DNA: TGTGCCAGCAGCTTATCTCCGGGCAGGGGTGGCACCGGGGAGCTGTTTTTT. Its protein is CASSLSPGRGGTGELFF. The rearrangement uses TRBV7-2 and TRBJ2-2, with D maybe TRBD1 (6 bases). Germline V gene sequence: CDR1 SGHTA, CDR2 FQGNSA. V was trimmed by 2 bases and J by 4 bases, leaving 17 bases between them. This CDR3 spans 17 amino acids.

This clone was counted a few times. The J gene is TRBJ1-2, the V gene TRBV28; 7 bases align to TRBD1. Germline-derived CDR1 and CDR2 are MDHEN and SYDVKM. The trim removed 5 bases at V and 5 bases at J, leaving 14 bases unmatched. The CDR3 consists of 16 residues. The CDR3 sequence is CASSTLGGDGGYGYTF. For the CDR3, the DNA is TGTGCCAGCAGTACCCTAGGGGGCGACGGAGGATATGGCTACACCTTC.

The chain uses TRBV6-1 and TRBJ2-7, with 8 bases aligning to TRBD1. V shed 4 bases, J shed 3 bases, and the junction held 14 bases outside the gene matches. Germline V gene sequence: CDR1 MNHNS, CDR2 SASEGT. The CDR3 has 17 amino acids. The CDR3 reads CASSVRQVGTGLYEQYF. The CDR3 DNA is TGTGCCAGCAGTGTGCGTCAGGTGGGGACAGGTCTCTACGAGCAGTACTTC.

This rearrangement joins TRBV10-2 to TRBJ2-1; D is undetermined. Per germline, CDR1 WSHSY and CDR2 SAAADI. The CDR3 consists of 13 residues. The ends were cut back, 1 base at V and 6 bases at J, with 7 bases in the middle. In DNA form, the CDR3 reads TGCGCCAGCAGTGAGTTCGGGCGCAATGAGCAGTTCTTC. Amino acid sequence: CASSEFGRNEQFF.

The table lists this clone with a few counts. V gene TRBV18 combines with J gene TRBJ2-7; D is uncertain. The V gene's germline CDR1 is KGHSH and CDR2 LQKENI. V was cut by 4 bases and J by 2 bases, with 12 bases left in between. This CDR3 has 14 residues. The CDR3 DNA sequence: TGTGCCAGCTCACAGGGCGCGCAAACCTACGAGCAGTACTTC. It is translated as CASSQGAQTYEQYF. The full variable domain, its missing parts supplied by reference TRBV18 and TRBJ2-7, is NAGVMQNPRHLVRRRGQEARLRCSPMKGHSHVYWYRQLPEEGLKFMVYLQKENIIDESGMPKERFSAEFPKEGPSILRIQQVVRGDSAAYFCASSQGAQTYEQYFGPGTRLTVT.

The V gene is TRBV11-2, the J gene TRBJ1-3, with unresolved D. Trimming shortened V by 6 bases and J by 4 bases, and 13 bases separated the two germline ends. This CDR3 has 14 residues. The germline V gene has CDR1 SGHAT and CDR2 FQNNGV. CDR3 loop: CASSLSSAGNTIYF. The CDR3 nucleotides read TGTGCCAGCAGTTTATCGAGTGCGGGAAACACCATATATTTT.

The V call is TRBV7-6, the J call TRBJ2-1, with 9 bases identical to TRBD2. The CDR3 contains 16 residues. Unmatched junction bases numbered 10, after V lost 5 bases and J lost 5 bases. CDR1 is SGHVS, CDR2 FNYEAQ, per germline. In DNA form, the CDR3 reads TGTGCCAGCAGCGAAGTAGCGGGGGCCGGTAACAATGAGCAGTTCTTC. It codes for CASSEVAGAGNNEQFF.

The chain recombines TRBV5-5 with TRBJ2-7; tentative D call: TRBD1 (6 bases). V was clipped by 1 base and J by 5 bases, with 19 bases between them. The CDR3 loop spans 16 amino acids. Germline CDR1 reads SGHKS; CDR2 reads YYEKEE (reference sequence). The CDR3 DNA reads TGTGCCAGCAGCTTGTTCTTTAAGGGCAGGGACAACGAGCAGTACTTC. Protein sequence: CASSLFFKGRDNEQYF. Full variable domain (remainder filled in from reference TRBV5-5 and TRBJ2-7): DAGVTQSPTHLIKTRGQQVTLRCSPISGHKSVSWYQQVLGQGPQFIFQYYEKEERGRGNFPDRFSARQFPNYSSELNVNALLLGDSALYLCASSLFFKGRDNEQYFGPGTRLTVT.

The chain carries TRBV11-2 and TRBJ1-3, with no clear D. Trimming removed 2 bases from V and 9 bases from J, with 11 bases in between. Per the germline V gene, CDR1 is SGHAT and CDR2 is FQNNGV. There are 13 residues in the CDR3. The chain's CDR3 is CASSLSSRGTIYF. The CDR3 nucleotides read TGTGCCAGCAGCTTAAGCAGTAGAGGCACCATATATTTT.

The sample holds a few counts of this clone. The chain recombines TRBV7-9 with TRBJ1-2, with TRBD1 identical over 7 bases. The V segment lost 1 base and the J segment 10 bases; nucleotides outside the gene matches: 6. Per the germline V gene, CDR1 is SEHNR and CDR2 is FQNEAQ (reference sequence). CDR3 length: 13 amino acids. The CDR3 loop reads CASSLEQGQDYTF. DNA of the CDR3: TGTGCCAGCAGCTTAGAACAGGGGCAAGACTACACCTTC.

The chain links TRBV6-4 to TRBJ1-6; unclear D gene. Germline V gene data show CDR1 as MRHNA and CDR2 as SNTAGT. The CDR3 totals 15 residues. V was cut by 2 bases and J by 7 bases, with 12 bases left in between. DNA for the CDR3: TGTGCCAGCAGTGACACCGCCGGGGTCAATTCACCCCTCCACTTT. This codes for CASSDTAGVNSPLHF.

V and J are TRBV4-3 and TRBJ1-1; possibly TRBD1 for D (6 bases). Trimming pared 2 bases from V and 1 base from J, leaving 17 bases between. Germline V gene data show CDR1 as LGHNA and CDR2 as YSLEER. CDR3 size: 17 residues. CDR3 DNA: TGCGCCAGCAGCCAACTCACCTCGACAGGCCGGAACACTGAAGCTTTCTTT. As protein: CASSQLTSTGRNTEAFF.

This rearrangement joins TRBV10-3 to TRBJ1-3; D remains ambiguous. CDR3 length equals 15 residues. With 3 bases removed from V and 0 bases from J, the gap between germline ends came to 9 bases. CDR1 is ENHRY and CDR2 is SYGVKD in the germline V gene. The CDR3 coding sequence is TGTGCCATCAGTGACCCCTCATTCTCTGGAAACACCATATATTTT. Protein: CAISDPSFSGNTIYF.